The rows below give T cell receptor beta chains drawn from one sample of a study of blood T cell repertoires in COVID-19. The data were produced by immunoSEQ multiplex PCR, yet TCRdb's version contains in-frame clones alone and is incomplete. The sample holds about 70,000 clones, roughly 79% seen once. The sequenced sample was peripheral blood. The receptors come from a woman in her seventies with acute or convalescent COVID-19. The CDR3 runs from the conserved cysteine through the conserved F or W. A D gene is named only where the DNA matches it firmly. Part of the rows lack a size; the others show once, few, many or a class for expanded clones.

d_call clone_size j_call v_call cdr3_nt cdr3_aa
TRBD1 - TRBJ1-5 TRBV19 TGTGCCAGTAGTAATCAGGGGGCCCGGCAGCCCCAGCATTTT CASSNQGARQPQHF
- - TRBJ1-6 TRBV7-8 TGTGCCAGCAGCCCCCGGACAAGACAAAATTCACCCCTCCACTTT CASSPRTRQNSPLHF
- - TRBJ2-2 TRBV15 TGTGCCACCAGTCAAATTAACACCGGGGAGCTGTTTTTT CATSQINTGELFF
- - TRBJ1-5 TRBV6-5 TGTGCCAGCAGCCTGGGACATCTCGGGCAGCCCCAGCATTTT CASSLGHLGQPQHF
- - TRBJ1-4 TRBV7-9 TGTGCCAGCAGCCGGGGTGGGAGGGAGCTCGAAAAACTGTTTTTT CASSRGGRELEKLFF
- - TRBJ2-7 TRBV11-3 TGTGCCAGCAGCCCGGGGGGCTCTAGCGTTTACGAGCAGTACTTC CASSPGGSSVYEQYF
TRBD1 - TRBJ1-6 TRBV14 TGTGCCAGCAGCCAAACGACAGGGTCGCATTCACCCCTCCACTTT CASSQTTGSHSPLHF
- once TRBJ1-1 TRBV18 TGTGCCAGCTCAACGATAGGGGGGGCGAACACTGAAGCTTTCTTT CASSTIGGANTEAFF
TRBD2 few TRBJ2-7 TRBV11-3 TGTGCCAGCAGCATTAGCGGGAGGGCCAGAGAGCAGTACTTC CASSISGRAREQYF
TRBD2 once TRBJ2-1 TRBV18 TGTGCCAGCTCACGAACCGGGACTAGCGGGAGGGATGAGCAGTTCTTC CASSRTGTSGRDEQFF
TRBD2 - TRBJ2-7 TRBV7-6 TGTGCCAGCAGCCCTAGCGTAGCGGGAGGGCCGAGCGAGCAGTACTTC CASSPSVAGGPSEQYF
- - TRBJ1-5 TRBV6-2/TRBV6-3 TGTGCCAGCAGTTACCTAAAGAGCAATCAGCCCCAGCATTTT CASSYLKSNQPQHF
TRBD2 - TRBJ2-1 TRBV29-1 TGCAGCGTTGAAGTCCGGACTAGATCATATGAGCAGTTCTTC CSVEVRTRSYEQFF
TRBD1 - TRBJ2-1 TRBV27 TGTGCCAGCAGTCCGAGACAGGGGGCTGGTTACAATGAGCAGTTCTTC CASSPRQGAGYNEQFF